These 8 T cell receptor beta chains originate from one sample sequenced in a study of cytomegalovirus exposure and HLA in healthy donors. Assay: immunoSEQ multiplex PCR; the TCRdb copy retains only in-frame clones and omits some. The sample records some 84,000 clones, approximately 90% being singletons. The source material was PBMCs. The receptors here all came from a man aged 30-40 years in good health and CMV-seronegative.

V and J are TRBV4-1 and TRBJ1-6; D remains ambiguous. Looked up from germline, CDR1 is MGHRA and CDR2 is YSYEKL. V lost 4 bases, J lost 7 bases, and 17 bases lay in between. The CDR3 totals 16 residues. The CDR3, as DNA: TGCGCCAGCAGCCCGCAGGCCGCCGGCACAAATTCACCCCTCCACTTT. Translating it yields CASSPQAAGTNSPLHF.

The chain links TRBV10-3 to TRBJ1-1, with 7 positions matching TRBD1. Unmatched junction bases numbered 10, after V lost 2 bases and J lost 4 bases. CDR3 length: 16 residues. Germline V gene sequence: CDR1 ENHRY, CDR2 SYGVKD. CDR3: CAISEPRQGPGTEAFF. CDR3 DNA: TGTGCCATCAGTGAGCCCCGACAGGGCCCTGGCACTGAAGCTTTCTTT.

The DNA for the CDR3 is TGCGCCAGCAGCTTGGCCTCTGGTACTAGCCGGCTCCACGAGCAGTACTTC. It is translated as CASSLASGTSRLHEQYF. The chain has TRBV5-1 and TRBJ2-7; a possible D gene is TRBD2 (6 bases). The CDR3 spans 17 residues. Germline-derived CDR1 and CDR2 are SGHRS and YFSETQ. The V and J ends lost 0 bases and 5 bases respectively, with 21 bases between them.

The chain joins TRBV4-2 to TRBJ2-2, with 7 bases that match TRBD2. There are 15 residues in the CDR3. CDR1 and CDR2 (germline): LGHNA, YNFKEQ. The V and J ends lost 0 bases and 7 bases, in that order; junction bases with no gene match: 5. The CDR3 region has the DNA TGTGCCAGCAGCCAAGAGTTAGCGGGTGGCGGGGAGCTGTTTTTT. As protein: CASSQELAGGGELFF.

The chain employs TRBV5-1 and TRBJ1-1; 10 bases line up with TRBD1. The length of the CDR3 is 16 residues. The V and J ends lost 1 base and 0 bases, in that order; junction bases with no gene match: 3. Germline loops: CDR1 SGHRS, CDR2 YFSETQ. For the CDR3, the DNA is TGCGCCAGCAGCTTGCAGGGACAGGGGATGAACACTGAAGCTTTCTTT. Translating it yields CASSLQGQGMNTEAFF.

The count of this clone is one. This chain connects TRBV6-1 to TRBJ2-7; maybe TRBD1 (5 bases). In germline, CDR1 is MNHNS, CDR2 SASEGT. V lost 6 bases to trimming and J lost 1 base, with 16 bases between them. CDR3 size: 15 residues. The CDR3 bases are TGTGCCAGCAGAAAACAGGAAGATAGATCCTACGAGCAGTACTTC. It specifies CASRKQEDRSYEQYF.

This chain links TRBV11-2 with TRBJ1-4, with D possibly being TRBD1 (5 bases). The CDR3 spans 15 residues. Germline V lookup: CDR1 SGHAT, CDR2 FQNNGV. V was pared by 5 bases and J by 7 bases, with 17 bases between. The CDR3 reads CASSPSAGAREKLFF. CDR3 DNA sequence: TGTGCCAGCAGCCCTAGCGCCGGGGCCCGTGAAAAACTGTTTTTT.

The genes are TRBV6-5 and TRBJ1-2; D uncertain. Trimming left V 6 bases short and J 2 bases short, with 10 bases between. The CDR3 spans 13 residues. Germline V gene sequence: CDR1 MNHEY, CDR2 SVGAGI. CDR3 protein: CASRPGSNYGYTF. The CDR3 DNA is TGTGCCAGCAGACCGGGATCCAACTATGGCTACACCTTC.